This T cell receptor (beta chain) is from a study of blood T cells in healthy people across ages. Alongside a J-beta primer mix, a sample-barcoded 5' primer served in a second PCR lasting 7 to 11 cycles. The template-switch adaptor was a 5' adaptor with 12 random nucleotides. It tagged each cDNA molecule. TCRdb itself ran the 5' RACE reads through MiXCR, one entry per CDR3 protein. This repertoire shows some 760,000 distinct CDR3 sequences, around 25% found once; its top ten account for 9.4%. The sample was also reused in another study, on T cells of mothers and their children. That source adds: The study recruited a few healthy Caucasian mothers and their six children as donors. Slightly higher overlap, not significant, was seen in related mother-child pairs than in unrelated pairs. Across the analysis, no persistent microchimeric T cell clones were detected.

The clonotype originates from a boy aged 5-17 years in good health. The specimen was blood.

The CDR3 loop is CASSLGPGQGKEGEQFF. The CDR3 DNA reads TGTGCCAGCAGCTTAGGACCGGGACAGGGTAAAGAGGGTGAGCAGTTCTTC. This chain uses TRBV7-3 with TRBJ2-1, with 9 bases lining up with TRBD1. There are 17 residues in the CDR3. Trimming at V came to 2 bases and at J to 9 bases, leaving 14 bases not matched to a gene. The germline gives CDR1 SGHTA, CDR2 FQGTGA.